This T cell receptor (beta chain) derives from a study of breast tumors, draining lymph nodes, adjacent tissues. Study-wide findings and caveats: Tumor TCR diversity was below lymph nodes but above nontumor tissue.

This clonotype was counted at least ten times. Its antigen is unidentified. Trimming removed 2 bases from V and 12 bases from J; junction bases left unmatched: 8. Germline assignment: CDR1 MNHEY and CDR2 SVGEGT. The CDR3 runs to 15 residues. Axillary draining lymph nodes of breast cancer patients supplied the node samples. A single record per CDR3 protein comes from TCRdb applying MiXCR to the multiplex PCR reads. Of about 230,000 distinct CDR3 sequences in the sample, about 34% are singletons; the top ten hold just over 1.4%. The clonotype was recovered from a female donor with breast cancer. Some clones in this sample may be carry-over from other donors' samples. The chain combines TRBV6-2 or TRBV6-3 with TRBJ2-1; 12 bases are shared with TRBD2. The sample was axillary lymph node tissue. The CDR3 DNA reads TGTGCCAGCAGTTACGGGCTAGCGGGAGGGATCTGGCAGTTCTTC. This sequence encodes CASSYGLAGGIWQFF.